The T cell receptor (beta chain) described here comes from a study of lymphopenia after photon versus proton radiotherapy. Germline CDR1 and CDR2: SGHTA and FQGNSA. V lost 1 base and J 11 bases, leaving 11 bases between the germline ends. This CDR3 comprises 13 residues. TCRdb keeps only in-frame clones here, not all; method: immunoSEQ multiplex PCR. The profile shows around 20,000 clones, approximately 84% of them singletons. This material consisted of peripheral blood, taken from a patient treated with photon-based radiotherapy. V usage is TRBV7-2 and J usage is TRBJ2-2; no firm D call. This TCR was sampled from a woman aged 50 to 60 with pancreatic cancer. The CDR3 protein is CASSLEPRGELFF. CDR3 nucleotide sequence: TGTGCCAGCAGCTTAGAACCCCGAGGAGAGCTGTTTTTT. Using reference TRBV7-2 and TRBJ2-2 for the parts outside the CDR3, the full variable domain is GAGVSQSPSNKVTEKGKDVELRCDPISGHTALYWYRQSLGQGLEFLIYFQGNSAPDKSGLPSDRFSAERTGGSVSTLTIQRTQQEDSAVYLCASSLEPRGELFFGEGSRLTVL.